This T cell receptor (beta chain) was recorded in a study of blood T cell repertoires in COVID-19. About the study: Samples taken during acute and convalescent COVID-19 were collected in the United States, Italy and Spain. PBMCs, B-cell-depleted T cells, or T cells provided the cDNA or gDNA that made up the material.

Which cohort a participant joined came from the clinical history participants gave. The CDR3 is 15 amino acids. V lost 0 bases to trimming and J lost 10 bases, with 18 bases between them. Germline V gene sequence: CDR1 MNHEY, CDR2 SVGAGI. Original processing methods: Nucleated cell counts were estimated from reference gene primer amplification. TCRdb's copy holds only in-frame clones and misses some; the assay was immunoSEQ multiplex PCR. V, J and clone size reflect that table, while D and trimming were determined from the DNA. In the table there are 290,000 or so clones, around 90% of which are singletons.

The gene calls are TRBV6-5 and TRBJ1-1; D may be TRBD1 (5 bases). Sequenced input: PBMCs or T cells enriched from blood (not recorded which). The clonotype was recovered from a woman in her late teens or twenties with acute COVID-19. The CDR3 bases are TGTGCCAGCAGTTACTCTCCTCAGGGCCCGGAGGGAGCTTTCTTT. Translated: CASSYSPQGPEGAFF.